Described below is a single TCR beta chain sequence and its context. Its target is not known. The sample originates from a study of OX40 agonist ivuxolimab in advanced cancers. Study background: Partial responses were achieved by three patients, one with hepatocellular carcinoma and two with cutaneous melanoma.

Findings and caveats of the study: There were, on average, more expanded clones in CD8+ T cells than in CD4+.

The V and J ends lost 8 bases and 4 bases, in that order; junction bases with no gene match: 6. CDR1 and CDR2 (germline): MNHNY, SVGAGI (reference sequence). CDR3 length: 13 residues. Measured with immunoSEQ multiplex PCR; TCRdb has only the in-frame clones, and not every one. The table includes around 80,000 clones, 65% to 90% detected once. Sampling of blood occurred at baseline, cycle 4 day 1, and cycle 7 day 1. This receptor was identified in an adult with an advanced solid tumor such as melanoma, head and neck, liver or kidney cancer. The chain carries TRBV6-6 and TRBJ2-5; 8 nucleotides match TRBD2. The input for sequencing was CD4+ or CD8+ T cells sorted from blood, taken in a trial of the OX40 agonist ivuxolimab. The CDR3 DNA reads as TGTGCCAGCGGCGGGACTAGTAGAGAGACCCAGTACTTC. Encoded protein: CASGGTSRETQYF.